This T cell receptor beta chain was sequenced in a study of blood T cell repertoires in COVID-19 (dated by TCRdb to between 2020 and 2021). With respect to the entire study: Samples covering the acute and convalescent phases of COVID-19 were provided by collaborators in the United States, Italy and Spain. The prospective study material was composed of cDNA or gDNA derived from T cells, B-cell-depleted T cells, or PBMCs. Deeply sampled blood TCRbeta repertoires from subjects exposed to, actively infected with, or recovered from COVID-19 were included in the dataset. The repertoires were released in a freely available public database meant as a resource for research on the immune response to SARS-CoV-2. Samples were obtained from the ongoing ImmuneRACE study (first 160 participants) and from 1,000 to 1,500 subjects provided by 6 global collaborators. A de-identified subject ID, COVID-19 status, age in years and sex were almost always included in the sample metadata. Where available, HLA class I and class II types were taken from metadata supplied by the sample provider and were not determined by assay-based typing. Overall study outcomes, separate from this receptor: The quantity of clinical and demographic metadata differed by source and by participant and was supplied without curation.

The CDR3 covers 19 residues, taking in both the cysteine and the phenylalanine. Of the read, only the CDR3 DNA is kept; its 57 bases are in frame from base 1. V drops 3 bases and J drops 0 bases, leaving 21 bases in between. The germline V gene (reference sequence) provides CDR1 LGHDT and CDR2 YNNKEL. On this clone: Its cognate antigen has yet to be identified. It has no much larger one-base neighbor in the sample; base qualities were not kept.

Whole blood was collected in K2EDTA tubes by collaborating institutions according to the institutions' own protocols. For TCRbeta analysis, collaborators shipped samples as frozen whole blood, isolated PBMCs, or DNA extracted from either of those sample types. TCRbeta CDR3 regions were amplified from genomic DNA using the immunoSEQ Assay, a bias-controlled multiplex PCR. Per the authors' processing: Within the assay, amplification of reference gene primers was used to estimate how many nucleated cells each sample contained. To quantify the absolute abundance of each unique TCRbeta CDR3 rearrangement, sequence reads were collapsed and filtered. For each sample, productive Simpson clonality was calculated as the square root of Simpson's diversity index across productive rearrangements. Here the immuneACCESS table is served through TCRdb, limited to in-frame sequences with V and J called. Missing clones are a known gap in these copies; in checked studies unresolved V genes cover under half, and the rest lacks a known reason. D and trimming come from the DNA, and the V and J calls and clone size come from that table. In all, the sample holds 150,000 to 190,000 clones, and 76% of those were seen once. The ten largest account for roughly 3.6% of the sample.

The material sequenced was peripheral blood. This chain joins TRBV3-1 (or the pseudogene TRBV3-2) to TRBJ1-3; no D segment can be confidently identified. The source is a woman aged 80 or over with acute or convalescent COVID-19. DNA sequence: TGTGCCAGCAGCCATACTCGTGCGGCCTCCTTTGGCTCTGGAAACACCATATATTTT. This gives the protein CASSHTRAASFGSGNTIYF.